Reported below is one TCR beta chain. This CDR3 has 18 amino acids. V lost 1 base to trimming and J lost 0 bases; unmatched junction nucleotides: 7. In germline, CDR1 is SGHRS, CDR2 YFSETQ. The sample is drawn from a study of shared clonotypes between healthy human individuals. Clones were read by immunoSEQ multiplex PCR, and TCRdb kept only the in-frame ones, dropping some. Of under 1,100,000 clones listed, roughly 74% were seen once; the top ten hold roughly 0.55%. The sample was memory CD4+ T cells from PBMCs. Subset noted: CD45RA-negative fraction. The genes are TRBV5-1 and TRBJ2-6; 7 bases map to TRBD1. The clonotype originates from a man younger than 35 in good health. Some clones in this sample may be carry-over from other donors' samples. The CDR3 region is CASSLRGTDYSGANVLTF. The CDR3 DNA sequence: TGCGCCAGCAGCTTGAGAGGGACAGACTACTCTGGGGCCAACGTCCTGACTTTC.